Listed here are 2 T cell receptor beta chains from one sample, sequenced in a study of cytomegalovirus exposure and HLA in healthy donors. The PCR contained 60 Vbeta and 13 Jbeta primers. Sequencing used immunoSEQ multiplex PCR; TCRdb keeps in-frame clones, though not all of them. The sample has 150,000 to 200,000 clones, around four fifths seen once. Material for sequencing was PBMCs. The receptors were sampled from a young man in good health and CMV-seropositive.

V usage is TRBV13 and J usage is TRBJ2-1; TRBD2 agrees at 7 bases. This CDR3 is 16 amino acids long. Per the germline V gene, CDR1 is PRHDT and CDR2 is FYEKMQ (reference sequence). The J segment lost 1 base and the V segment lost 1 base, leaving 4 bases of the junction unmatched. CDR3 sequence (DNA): TGTGCCAGCAGCTTAGTTGGCGGGAGATCCTACAATGAGCAGTTCTTC. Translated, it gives CASSLVGGRSYNEQFF. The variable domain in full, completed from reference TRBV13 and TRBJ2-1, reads AAGVIQSPRHLIKEKRETATLKCYPIPRHDTVYWYQQGPGQDPQFLISFYEKMQSDKGSIPDRFSAQQFSDYHSELNMSSLELGDSALYFCASSLVGGRSYNEQFFGPGTRLTVL.

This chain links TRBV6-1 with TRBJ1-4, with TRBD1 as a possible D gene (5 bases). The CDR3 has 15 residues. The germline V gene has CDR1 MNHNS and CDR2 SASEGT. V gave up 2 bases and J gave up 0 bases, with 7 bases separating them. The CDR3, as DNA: TGTGCCAGCAGTGAAAAACAGGCAACTAATGAAAAACTGTTTTTT. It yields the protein CASSEKQATNEKLFF.